These 26 T cell receptor beta chains originate from one sample sequenced in a study of T cell responses to AZD1222 COVID-19 vaccine. Only in-frame clones appear in the TCRdb table, and some are missing; sequencing was by immunoSEQ multiplex PCR. This table has roughly 150,000 clones, about nine tenths appearing once. Sequenced material: peripheral blood, taken on day 0 of AZD1222 vaccination. The receptors stem from an adult in good health.

In DNA, the CDR3 is TGTGCCAGCAGCCAAGGACACTCCTATGGCTACACCTTC. Protein sequence: CASSQGHSYGYTF. V and J are TRBV5-5 and TRBJ1-2, with D possibly matching TRBD1 (5 bases). CDR1 and CDR2 (germline): SGHKS, YYEKEE (reference sequence). This CDR3 is built from 13 residues. The V gene lost 4 bases and the J gene lost 4 bases, with 11 bases spanning the gap.

The chain recombines TRBV28 with TRBJ1-3; D possibly corresponds to TRBD1 (5 bases). Germline CDR1 and CDR2: MDHEN and SYDVKM. With 6 bases removed from V and 0 bases from J, the gap between germline ends came to 21 bases. CDR3 length equals 18 residues. The CDR3 reads CASRGTPPPGPSGNTIYF. CDR3 in DNA: TGTGCCAGCAGAGGGACGCCTCCACCTGGCCCCTCTGGAAACACCATATATTTT.

This clone has only one observation. The V gene is TRBV27, the J gene TRBJ1-6, with TRBD1 as a possible D gene (6 bases). CDR1 is MNHEY, CDR2 SMNVEV, per germline (reference sequence). Trimming cost V 6 bases and J 6 bases, with 18 bases left between them. This CDR3 is built from 16 residues. CDR3 nucleotide sequence: TGTGCCAGCAGACCCGTGGGTCCAGGGGCTAATTCACCCCTCCACTTT. Residues: CASRPVGPGANSPLHF.

V is TRBV28 and J is TRBJ1-1; a possible D gene is TRBD1 (5 bases). Trimming cost V 2 bases and J 0 bases, with 10 bases left between them. Per the germline V gene, CDR1 is MDHEN and CDR2 is SYDVKM. The CDR3 extends over 15 amino acids. The CDR3 spells CASSLTDRLNTEAFF. CDR3 in DNA: TGTGCCAGCAGTTTAACCGACAGACTGAACACTGAAGCTTTCTTT.

V gene TRBV11-2 combines with J gene TRBJ2-5; 9 bases agree with TRBD1. Germline assignment: CDR1 SGHAT and CDR2 FQNNGV. CDR3 length: 15 residues. Trimming cost V 5 bases and J 5 bases; bases outside gene matches: 9. Here the CDR3 DNA reads TGTGCCAGCAGCCCGAGGGACAGGGCTTCGGAGACCCAGTACTTC. Residues: CASSPRDRASETQYF.

This clone was recorded only once. The genes are TRBV6-5 and TRBJ1-1, with no clear D. V lost 6 bases and J lost 0, with 11 bases in between. CDR1 is MNHEY, CDR2 SVGAGI, per germline. CDR3 size: 14 residues. In DNA, the CDR3 is TGTGCCAGCAGATACGACGGACTGAACACTGAAGCTTTCTTT. Amino acid sequence: CASRYDGLNTEAFF.

The rearrangement links TRBV12-3 or TRBV12-4 to TRBJ2-7, with D possibly matching TRBD1 (5 bases). This CDR3 has 13 residues. V dropped 3 bases and J dropped 7 bases, with 13 bases sitting between them. CDR3 bases: TGTGCCAGCAGTTTTTCTGGGAAGGGGGAGCAGTACTTC. Its protein product is CASSFSGKGEQYF.

The chain joins TRBV2 to TRBJ2-3; 7 bases align to TRBD2. CDR1 is SNHLY, CDR2 FYNNEI, per germline. The CDR3 runs to 13 residues. V was pared by 9 bases and J by 0 bases, with 3 bases of the junction left unmatched. CDR3 protein: CASRTRSTDTQYF. Written as DNA, the CDR3 is TGTGCCAGTAGGACTAGAAGCACAGATACGCAGTATTTT.

As regards this clone: Other DNA sequences within the sample encode an identical CDR3. The chain has TRBV19 and TRBJ1-1, with D unclear. Trimming shortened V by 2 bases and J by 1 base, and 5 bases separated the two germline ends. This CDR3 is built from 13 residues. The V gene's germline CDR1 is LNHDA and CDR2 SQIVND (reference sequence). CDR3 sequence (DNA): TGTGCCAGTAGTATAAACGCGAACACTGAAGCTTTCTTT. The encoded protein is CASSINANTEAFF.

Here the CDR3 DNA reads TGTGCCAGCAGCTTACAGGGGGCAAGTGGAAACACCATATATTTT. This codes for CASSLQGASGNTIYF. V is TRBV7-6 and J is TRBJ1-3, with 8 bases lining up with TRBD1. Trimming cost V 2 bases and J 3 bases; bases outside gene matches: 3. This CDR3 has 15 amino acids. Germline V gene sequence: CDR1 SGHVS, CDR2 FNYEAQ.

In nucleotides, the CDR3 is TGTGCCAGCAGCTTGGGCCTAGGACAGGGGGACTCCTACGAGCAGTACTTC. Its protein is CASSLGLGQGDSYEQYF. The rearrangement joins TRBV5-5 to TRBJ2-7; 10 bases are shared with TRBD1. Germline-derived CDR1 and CDR2 are SGHKS and YYEKEE (reference sequence). J lost 0 bases, V lost 0 bases, and 6 bases had no gene match. The CDR3 has 17 residues.

Here the CDR3 DNA reads TGTGCCATCAGTGCGGGGGGCCTCTCCTACGAGCAGTACTTC. It translates to CAISAGGLSYEQYF. This rearrangement joins TRBV10-3 to TRBJ2-7; D perhaps matches TRBD2 (7 bases). There are 14 residues in the CDR3. Trimming stripped 4 bases from V and 0 bases from J, with 10 bases between. CDR1 and CDR2 (germline): ENHRY, SYGVKD.

The CDR3 here is CASSLQRGTEAFF. CDR3 DNA: TGTGCCAGCAGTTTACAACGGGGAACTGAAGCTTTCTTT. V gene TRBV27 combines with J gene TRBJ1-1, with no clear D. The V gene lost 2 bases and the J gene lost 5 bases, with 9 bases spanning the gap. The CDR3 is 13 amino acids. Germline CDR1 MNHEY, CDR2 SMNVEV (reference sequence).

The genes are TRBV7-8 and TRBJ1-5, with TRBD1 matching over 9 bases. The junction had 8 bases not matched to a gene; V was cut back by 4 bases and J by 7 bases. The CDR3 loop spans 15 amino acids. Germline assignment: CDR1 SGHVS and CDR2 FQNEAQ. Here the CDR3 DNA reads TGTGCCAGCAGCTGGGGACAGGGAATATTACAGCCCCAGCATTTT. Its protein is CASSWGQGILQPQHF.

The chain is built from TRBV5-1 and TRBJ2-1, with 8 bases lining up with TRBD2. CDR3 length equals 15 residues. Per the germline V gene, CDR1 is SGHRS and CDR2 is YFSETQ. J was trimmed by 3 bases and V by 0 bases; bases with no gene match: 2. The CDR3 DNA is TGCGCCAGCAGCTTGGAAAGCGGGAGCTACAATGAGCAGTTCTTC. Encoded protein: CASSLESGSYNEQFF.

This chain connects TRBV6-1 to TRBJ1-4; TRBD1 agrees at 7 bases. Germline V lookup: CDR1 MNHNS, CDR2 SASEGT. V dropped 4 bases and J dropped 0; count of bases not matched to a gene: 8. The CDR3 length is 17 residues. This chain's CDR3 is CASSGGTDFATNEKLFF. The CDR3 nucleotides read TGTGCCAGCAGTGGGGGGACAGACTTTGCAACTAATGAAAAACTGTTTTTT.

The V and J genes are TRBV29-1 and TRBJ2-3; 15 nucleotides line up with TRBD2. Germline V gene lookup returns CDR1 SQVTM and CDR2 ANQGSEA. The trim removed 6 bases at V and 5 bases at J, leaving 6 bases unmatched. CDR3 length equals 15 residues. For the CDR3, the DNA is TGCAGCGTATCCGGACTAGCGGGAGGGATAGATACGCAGTATTTT. It encodes CSVSGLAGGIDTQYF.

This clone was observed a single time. The rearrangement joins TRBV7-2 to TRBJ1-5; TRBD1 aligns across 9 bases. J lost 4 bases, V lost 5 bases, and 6 bases had no gene match. CDR1 and CDR2 from the germline V gene are SGHTA and FQGNSA. The CDR3 contains 15 residues. The CDR3, as DNA: TGTGCCAGCAGCGGGGGACAGGGAGATAATCAGCCCCAGCATTTT. Translation: CASSGGQGDNQPQHF.

The chain employs TRBV15 and TRBJ1-1; the D is unclear. Germline assignment: CDR1 LNHNV and CDR2 YYDKDF (reference sequence). The CDR3 sequence is 14 residues long. With 3 bases removed from V and 1 base from J, the gap between germline ends came to 9 bases. The CDR3 protein is CATSRVMGNTEAFF. The CDR3 nucleotides are TGTGCCACCAGCAGGGTCATGGGGAACACTGAAGCTTTCTTT.

The chain has TRBV5-1 and TRBJ2-1; 11 positions agree with TRBD2. This CDR3 is built from 15 residues. Germline V gives CDR1 SGHRS, CDR2 YFSETQ. Trimming took 0 bases from V and 6 from J; bases not matched to a gene: 2. The CDR3 sequence is CASSLVAGGTNEQFF. The CDR3 bases are TGCGCCAGCAGCTTGGTAGCGGGAGGGACCAATGAGCAGTTCTTC.

This clone was seen only once. V is TRBV28 and J is TRBJ2-2, with 10 bases aligning to TRBD2. This CDR3 comprises 17 residues. Germline V gives CDR1 MDHEN, CDR2 SYDVKM. V lost 6 bases to trimming and J lost 2 bases; unmatched junction nucleotides: 9. The CDR3 region is CASSPGLASINTGELFF. CDR3 coding DNA: TGTGCCAGCAGCCCGGGACTAGCGTCAATTAACACCGGGGAGCTGTTTTTT.

The J gene is TRBJ2-1, the V gene TRBV7-3, with 10 bases matching TRBD1. V lost 3 bases, J lost 2 bases, and 1 base stayed unmatched. This CDR3 is 15 amino acids long. Germline-derived CDR1 and CDR2 are SGHTA and FQGTGA. Here the CDR3 reads CASSFDRGPYNEQFF. CDR3 DNA sequence: TGTGCCAGCAGCTTTGACAGGGGGCCCTACAATGAGCAGTTCTTC.

The sample holds one count of this clone. The chain recombines TRBV29-1 with TRBJ2-5; D not certain. V lost 6 bases to trimming and J lost 2 bases, with 4 bases between them. Germline V gene data show CDR1 as SQVTM and CDR2 as ANQGSEA. CDR3 length: 10 residues. The CDR3 region is CSVGQETQYF. CDR3 sequence (DNA): TGCAGCGTAGGTCAAGAGACCCAGTACTTC.

The J gene is TRBJ1-6, the V gene TRBV5-6; 7 positions match TRBD1. Germline V gene lookup returns CDR1 SGHDT and CDR2 YYEEEE. CDR3 size: 19 residues. Unmatched junction bases numbered 19, after V lost 1 base and J lost 9 bases. The CDR3 nucleotides read TGTGCCAGCAGCTTGATGTTTGGGACAGAAAAAAGAGGTGGTTCACCCCTCCACTTT. Encoded protein: CASSLMFGTEKRGGSPLHF.

The DNA for the CDR3 is TGCGCCAGCAGCGTCTATCCGGGGGAGACCCAGTACTTC. This gives the protein CASSVYPGETQYF. The chain carries TRBV5-1 and TRBJ2-5, with D possibly matching TRBD2 (5 bases). Per the germline V gene, CDR1 is SGHRS and CDR2 is YFSETQ. The CDR3 spans 13 residues. V gave up 4 bases and J gave up 5 bases, with 12 bases separating them.

V is TRBV3-1 (or the pseudogene TRBV3-2) and J is TRBJ2-5; D is uncertain. Trimming took 1 base from V and 5 from J, leaving 17 bases between them. CDR1 is LGHDT and CDR2 is YNNKEL in the germline V gene (reference sequence). CDR3 size: 16 residues. CDR3 protein: CASSQGQDACMETQYF. CDR3 bases: TGTGCCAGCAGCCAAGGCCAGGACGCCTGCATGGAGACCCAGTACTTC.